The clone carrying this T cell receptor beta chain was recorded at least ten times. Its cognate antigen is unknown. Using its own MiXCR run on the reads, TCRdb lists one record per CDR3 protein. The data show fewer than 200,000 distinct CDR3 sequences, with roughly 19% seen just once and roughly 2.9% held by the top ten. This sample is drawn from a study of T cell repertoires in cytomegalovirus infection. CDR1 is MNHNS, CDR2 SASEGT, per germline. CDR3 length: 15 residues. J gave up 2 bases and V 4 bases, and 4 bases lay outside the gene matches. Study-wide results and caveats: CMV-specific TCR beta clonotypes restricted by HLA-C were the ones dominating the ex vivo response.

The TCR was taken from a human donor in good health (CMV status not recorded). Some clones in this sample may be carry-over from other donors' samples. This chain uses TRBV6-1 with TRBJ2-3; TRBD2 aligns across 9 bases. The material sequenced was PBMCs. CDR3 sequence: CASSVSGGFTDTQYF. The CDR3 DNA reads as TGTGCCAGCAGTGTTAGCGGGGGATTCACAGATACGCAGTATTTT.